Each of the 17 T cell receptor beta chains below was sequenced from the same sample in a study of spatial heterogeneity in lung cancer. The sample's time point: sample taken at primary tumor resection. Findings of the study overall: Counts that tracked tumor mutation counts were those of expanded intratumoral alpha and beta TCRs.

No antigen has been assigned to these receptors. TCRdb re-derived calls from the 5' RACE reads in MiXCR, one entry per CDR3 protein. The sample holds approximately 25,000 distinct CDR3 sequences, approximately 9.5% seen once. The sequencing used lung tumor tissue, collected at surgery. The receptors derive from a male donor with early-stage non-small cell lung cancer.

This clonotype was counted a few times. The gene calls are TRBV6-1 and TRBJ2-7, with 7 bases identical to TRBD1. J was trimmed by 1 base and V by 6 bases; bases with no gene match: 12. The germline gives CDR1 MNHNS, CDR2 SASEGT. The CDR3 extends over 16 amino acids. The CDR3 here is CASSRTGTVLSYEQYF. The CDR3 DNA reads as TGTGCCAGCAGCCGAACTGGGACAGTCCTTTCCTACGAGCAGTACTTC.

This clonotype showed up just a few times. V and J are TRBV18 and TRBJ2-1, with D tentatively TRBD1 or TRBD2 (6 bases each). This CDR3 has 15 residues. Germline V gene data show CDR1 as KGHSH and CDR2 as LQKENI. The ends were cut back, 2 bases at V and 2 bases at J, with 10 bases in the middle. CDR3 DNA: TGTGCCAGCTCACCAAATAGGGGGGCCTACAATGAGCAGTTCTTC. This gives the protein CASSPNRGAYNEQFF. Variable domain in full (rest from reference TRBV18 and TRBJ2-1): NAGVMQNPRHLVRRRGQEARLRCSPMKGHSHVYWYRQLPEEGLKFMVYLQKENIIDESGMPKERFSAEFPKEGPSILRIQQVVRGDSAAYFCASSPNRGAYNEQFFGPGTRLTVL.

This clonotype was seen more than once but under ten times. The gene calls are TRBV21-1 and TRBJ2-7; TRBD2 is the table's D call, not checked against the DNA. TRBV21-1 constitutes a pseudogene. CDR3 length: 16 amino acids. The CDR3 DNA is TGTGCCAGCAGCAAAGTGGATAGCGGGAGACCCTACGAGCAGTACTTC. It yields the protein CASSKVDSGRPYEQYF.

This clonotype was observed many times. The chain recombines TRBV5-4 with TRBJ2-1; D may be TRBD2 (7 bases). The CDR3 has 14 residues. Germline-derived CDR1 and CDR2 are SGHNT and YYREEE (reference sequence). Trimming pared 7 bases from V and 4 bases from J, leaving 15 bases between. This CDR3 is CASQRGGAYNEQFF. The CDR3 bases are TGTGCCAGCCAGAGGGGGGGCGCTTACAATGAGCAGTTCTTC. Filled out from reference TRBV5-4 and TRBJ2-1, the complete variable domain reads ETGVTQSPTHLIKTRGQQVTLRCSSQSGHNTVSWYQQALGQGPQFIFQYYREEENGRGNFPPRFSGLQFPNYSSELNVNALELDDSALYLCASQRGGAYNEQFFGPGTRLTVL.

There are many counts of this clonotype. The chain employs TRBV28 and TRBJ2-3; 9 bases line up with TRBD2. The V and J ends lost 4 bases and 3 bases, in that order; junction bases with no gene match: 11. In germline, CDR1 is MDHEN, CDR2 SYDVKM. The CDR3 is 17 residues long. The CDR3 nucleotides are TGTGCCAGCAGTTGGGCGGGGGGGAAAGGAGATACAGATACGCAGTATTTT. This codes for CASSWAGGKGDTDTQYF.

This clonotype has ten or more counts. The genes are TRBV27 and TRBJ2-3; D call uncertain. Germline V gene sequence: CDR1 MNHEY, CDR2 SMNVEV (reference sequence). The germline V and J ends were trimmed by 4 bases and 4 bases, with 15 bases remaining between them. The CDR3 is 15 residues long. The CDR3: CASSWVQKGADTQYF. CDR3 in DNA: TGTGCCAGCAGTTGGGTTCAAAAGGGCGCAGATACGCAGTATTTT.

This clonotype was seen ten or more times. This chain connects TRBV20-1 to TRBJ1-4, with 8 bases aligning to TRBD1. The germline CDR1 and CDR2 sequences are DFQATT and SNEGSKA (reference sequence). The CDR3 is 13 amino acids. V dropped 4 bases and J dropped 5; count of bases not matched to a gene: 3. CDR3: CSAIRGPNEKLFF. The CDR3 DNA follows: TGCAGTGCTATCAGGGGGCCCAATGAAAAACTGTTTTTT.

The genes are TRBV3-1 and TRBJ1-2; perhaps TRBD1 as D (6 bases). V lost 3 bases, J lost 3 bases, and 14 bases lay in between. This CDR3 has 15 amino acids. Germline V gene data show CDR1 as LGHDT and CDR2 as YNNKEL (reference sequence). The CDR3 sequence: CASSQAGAVYYGYTF. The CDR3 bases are TGTGCCAGCAGCCAGGCGGGGGCAGTTTACTATGGCTACACCTTC.

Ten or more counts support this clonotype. The CDR3 coding sequence is TGTGCCAGCAGTCCAGCCTTCTCTGGGGCCAACGTCCTGACTTTC. Translation: CASSPAFSGANVLTF. The chain carries TRBV12-3 or TRBV12-4 and TRBJ2-6; D gene uncertain. The V end was cut by 5 bases, the J end by 0 bases, with 8 bases between. The CDR3 is 15 amino acids.

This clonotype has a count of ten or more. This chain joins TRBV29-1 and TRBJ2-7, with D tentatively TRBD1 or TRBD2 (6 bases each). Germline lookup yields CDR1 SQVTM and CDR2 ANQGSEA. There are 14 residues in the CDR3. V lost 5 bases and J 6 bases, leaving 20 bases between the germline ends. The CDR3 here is CSVRGGPFLGEQYF. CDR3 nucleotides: TGCAGCGTTCGAGGGGGGCCCTTTTTGGGCGAGCAGTACTTC.

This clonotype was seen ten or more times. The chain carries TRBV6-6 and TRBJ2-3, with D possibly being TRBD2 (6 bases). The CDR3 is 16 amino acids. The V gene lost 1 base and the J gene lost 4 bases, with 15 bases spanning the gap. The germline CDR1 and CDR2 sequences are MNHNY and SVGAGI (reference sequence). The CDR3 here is CASSYFPGWGADTQYF. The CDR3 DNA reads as TGTGCCAGCAGTTACTTTCCGGGTTGGGGGGCAGATACGCAGTATTTT.

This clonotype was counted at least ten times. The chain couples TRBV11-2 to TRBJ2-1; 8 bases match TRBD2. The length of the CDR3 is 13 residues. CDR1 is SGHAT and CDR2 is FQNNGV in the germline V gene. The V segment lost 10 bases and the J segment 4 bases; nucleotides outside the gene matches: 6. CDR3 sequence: CATSSGPYNEQFF. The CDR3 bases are TGTGCCACTTCTAGCGGGCCTTACAATGAGCAGTTCTTC.

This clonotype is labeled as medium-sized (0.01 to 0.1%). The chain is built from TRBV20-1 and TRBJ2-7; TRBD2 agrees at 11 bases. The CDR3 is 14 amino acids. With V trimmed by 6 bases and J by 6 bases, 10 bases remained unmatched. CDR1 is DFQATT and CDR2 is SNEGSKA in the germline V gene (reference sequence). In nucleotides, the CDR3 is TGCAGTGCCCGGGCTAGCGGGGGGCCTGGCGAGCAGTACTTC. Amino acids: CSARASGGPGEQYF.

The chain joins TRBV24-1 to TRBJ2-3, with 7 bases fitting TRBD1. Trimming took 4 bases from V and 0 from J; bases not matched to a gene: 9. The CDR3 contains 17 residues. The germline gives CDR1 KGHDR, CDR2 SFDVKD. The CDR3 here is CATSEPAGGGSTDTQYF. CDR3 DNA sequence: TGTGCCACCAGTGAGCCAGCAGGGGGTGGTAGCACAGATACGCAGTATTTT.

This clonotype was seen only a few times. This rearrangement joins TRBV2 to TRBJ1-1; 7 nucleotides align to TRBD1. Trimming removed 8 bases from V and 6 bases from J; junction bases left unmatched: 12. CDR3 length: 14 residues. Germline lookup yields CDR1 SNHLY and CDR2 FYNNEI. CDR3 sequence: CASRQDREQAEAFF. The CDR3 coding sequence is TGTGCCAGCCGCCAAGACAGGGAACAAGCTGAAGCTTTCTTT.

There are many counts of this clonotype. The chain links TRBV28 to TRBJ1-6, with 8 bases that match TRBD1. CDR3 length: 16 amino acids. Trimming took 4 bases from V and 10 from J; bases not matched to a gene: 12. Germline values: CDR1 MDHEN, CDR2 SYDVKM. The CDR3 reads CASSSTTGDVGSPLHF. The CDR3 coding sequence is TGTGCCAGCAGTTCCACGACAGGGGATGTAGGGTCACCCCTCCACTTT.

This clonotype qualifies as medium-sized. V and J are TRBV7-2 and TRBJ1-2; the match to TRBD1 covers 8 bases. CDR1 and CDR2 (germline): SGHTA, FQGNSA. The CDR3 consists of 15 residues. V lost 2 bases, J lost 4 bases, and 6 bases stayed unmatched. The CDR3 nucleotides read TGTGCCAGCAGCTTACAGGGGGCAGCGGGCTATGGCTACACCTTC. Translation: CASSLQGAAGYGYTF.